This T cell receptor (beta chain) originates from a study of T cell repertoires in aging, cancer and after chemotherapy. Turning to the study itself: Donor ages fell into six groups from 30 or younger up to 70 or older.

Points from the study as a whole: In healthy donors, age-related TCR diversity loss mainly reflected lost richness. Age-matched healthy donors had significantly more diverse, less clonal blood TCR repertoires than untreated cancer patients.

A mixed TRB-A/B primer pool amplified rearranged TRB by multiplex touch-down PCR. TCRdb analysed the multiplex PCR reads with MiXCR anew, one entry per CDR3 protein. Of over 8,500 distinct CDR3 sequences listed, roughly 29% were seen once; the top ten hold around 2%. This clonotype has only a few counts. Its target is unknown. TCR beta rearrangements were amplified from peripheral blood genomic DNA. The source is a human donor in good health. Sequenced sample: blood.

The CDR3 is CASGIDTQYF. The CDR3 DNA sequence: TGTGCCAGCGGTATCGATACGCAGTATTTT. The rearrangement uses TRBV6-2 or TRBV6-3 and TRBJ2-3; D remains unclear. The germline V gene encodes CDR1 MNHEY and CDR2 SVGEGT. Trimming took 8 bases from V and 6 from J, leaving 6 bases between them. The CDR3 loop spans 10 amino acids.